This T cell receptor beta chain originates from a study of blood T cell repertoires in COVID-19. Study as a whole: Material from acute and convalescent COVID-19 was sourced from the United States, Italy and Spain. In each case, the material was cDNA or gDNA derived from T cells, B-cell-depleted T cells, or PBMCs.

Using immunoSEQ multiplex PCR, the repertoire was profiled, and TCRdb retains in-frame clones only, with some absent. Of 150,000 to 200,000 clones detected, around 82% appear once; the ten largest clones hold about 6.9%. Seattle patients were enrolled during active infection and followed longitudinally. The CDR3 length is 15 residues. The germline V gene encodes CDR1 LNHDA and CDR2 SQIVND (reference sequence). The junction had 4 bases not matched to a gene; V was cut back by 0 bases and J by 7 bases. This sequence originates from a man older than 75 with COVID-19, enrolled during active disease. J is TRBJ1-5 and V is TRBV19; 9 bases map to TRBD1. The sample was peripheral blood. The CDR3 is CASSIEGTGKQPQHF. The CDR3 coding sequence is TGTGCCAGTAGTATAGAAGGGACAGGGAAGCAGCCCCAGCATTTT.